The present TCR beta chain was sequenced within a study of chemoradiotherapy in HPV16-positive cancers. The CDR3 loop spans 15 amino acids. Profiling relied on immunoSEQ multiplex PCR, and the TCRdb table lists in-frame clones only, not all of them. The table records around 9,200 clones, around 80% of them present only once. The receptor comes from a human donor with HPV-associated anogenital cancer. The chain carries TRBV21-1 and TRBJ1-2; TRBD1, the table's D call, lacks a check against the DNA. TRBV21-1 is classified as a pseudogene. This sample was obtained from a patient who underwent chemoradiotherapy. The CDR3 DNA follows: TGTGCCAGCAGACCTCGGGACACAGCTAACTATGGCTACACCTTC. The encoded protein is CASRPRDTANYGYTF.